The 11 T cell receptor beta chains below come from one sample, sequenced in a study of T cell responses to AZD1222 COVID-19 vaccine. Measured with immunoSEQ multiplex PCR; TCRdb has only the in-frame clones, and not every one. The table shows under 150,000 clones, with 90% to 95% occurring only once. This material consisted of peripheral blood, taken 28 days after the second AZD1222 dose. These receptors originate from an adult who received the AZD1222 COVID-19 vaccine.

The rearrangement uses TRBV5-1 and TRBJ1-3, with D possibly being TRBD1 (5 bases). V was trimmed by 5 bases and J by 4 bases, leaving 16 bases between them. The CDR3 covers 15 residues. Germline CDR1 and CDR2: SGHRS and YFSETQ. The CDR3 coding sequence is TGCGCCAGCAGTTATACCGGGACTAGCGGAAACACCATATATTTT. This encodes CASSYTGTSGNTIYF.

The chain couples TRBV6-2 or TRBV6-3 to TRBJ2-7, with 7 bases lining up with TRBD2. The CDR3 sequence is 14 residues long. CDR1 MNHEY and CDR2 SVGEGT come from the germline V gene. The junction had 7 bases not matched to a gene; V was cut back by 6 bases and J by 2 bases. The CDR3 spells CASSPPSGTYEQYF. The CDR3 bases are TGTGCCAGCAGCCCTCCTAGCGGAACCTACGAGCAGTACTTC.

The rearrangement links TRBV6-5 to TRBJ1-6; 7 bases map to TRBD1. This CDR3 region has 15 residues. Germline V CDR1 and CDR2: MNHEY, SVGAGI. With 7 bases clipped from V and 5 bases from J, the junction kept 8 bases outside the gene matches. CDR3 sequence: CASNRRDSHNSPLHF. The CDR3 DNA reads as TGTGCCAGCAACCGAAGGGACAGTCATAATTCACCCCTCCACTTT.

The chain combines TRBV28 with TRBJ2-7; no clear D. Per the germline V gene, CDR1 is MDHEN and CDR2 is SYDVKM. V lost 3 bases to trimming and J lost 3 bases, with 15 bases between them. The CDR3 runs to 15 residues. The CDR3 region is CASSLVGEINYEQYF. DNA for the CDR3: TGTGCCAGCAGTTTGGTTGGAGAGATTAACTACGAGCAGTACTTC. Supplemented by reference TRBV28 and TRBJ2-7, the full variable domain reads DVKVTQSSRYLVKRTGEKVFLECVQDMDHENMFWYRQDPGLGLRLIYFSYDVKMKEKGDIPEGYSVSREKKERFSLILESASTNQTSMYLCASSLVGEINYEQYFGPGTRLTVT.

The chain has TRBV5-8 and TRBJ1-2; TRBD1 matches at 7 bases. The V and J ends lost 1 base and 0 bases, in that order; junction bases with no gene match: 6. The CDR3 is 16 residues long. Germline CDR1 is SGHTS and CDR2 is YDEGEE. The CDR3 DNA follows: TGTGCCAGCAGCTTGTCGAGGGGGCGGACTAACTATGGCTACACCTTC. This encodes CASSLSRGRTNYGYTF.

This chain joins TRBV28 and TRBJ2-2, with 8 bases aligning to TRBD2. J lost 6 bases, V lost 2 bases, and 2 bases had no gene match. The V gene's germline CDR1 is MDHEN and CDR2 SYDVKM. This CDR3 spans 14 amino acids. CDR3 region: CASSLGTRPGELFF. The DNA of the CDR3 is TGTGCCAGCAGTTTAGGGACTAGACCCGGGGAGCTGTTTTTT.

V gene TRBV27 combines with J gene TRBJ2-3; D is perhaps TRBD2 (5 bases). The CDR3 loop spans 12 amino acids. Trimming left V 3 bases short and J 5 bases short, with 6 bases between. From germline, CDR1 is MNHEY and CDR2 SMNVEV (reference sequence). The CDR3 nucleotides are TGTGCCAGCAGTTTCGGAGGAGATACGCAGTATTTT. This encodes CASSFGGDTQYF.

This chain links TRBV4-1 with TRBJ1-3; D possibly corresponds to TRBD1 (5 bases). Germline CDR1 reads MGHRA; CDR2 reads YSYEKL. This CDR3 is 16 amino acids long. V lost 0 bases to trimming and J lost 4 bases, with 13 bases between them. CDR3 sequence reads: CASSQESGVRGNTIYF. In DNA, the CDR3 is TGCGCCAGCAGCCAAGAATCGGGGGTTCGCGGAAACACCATATATTTT.

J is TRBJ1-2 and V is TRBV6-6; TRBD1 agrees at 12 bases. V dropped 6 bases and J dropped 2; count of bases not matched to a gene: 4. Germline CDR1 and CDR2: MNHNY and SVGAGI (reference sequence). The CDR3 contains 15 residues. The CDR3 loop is CASSPGQGANYGYTF. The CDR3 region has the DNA TGTGCCAGCAGCCCGGGACAGGGGGCGAACTATGGCTACACCTTC.

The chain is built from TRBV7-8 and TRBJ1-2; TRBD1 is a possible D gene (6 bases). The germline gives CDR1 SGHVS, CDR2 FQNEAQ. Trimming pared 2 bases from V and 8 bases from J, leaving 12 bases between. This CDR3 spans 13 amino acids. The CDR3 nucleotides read TGTGCCAGCAGCTTACCAGGGGTAGGCGGCTACACCTTC. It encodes CASSLPGVGGYTF.

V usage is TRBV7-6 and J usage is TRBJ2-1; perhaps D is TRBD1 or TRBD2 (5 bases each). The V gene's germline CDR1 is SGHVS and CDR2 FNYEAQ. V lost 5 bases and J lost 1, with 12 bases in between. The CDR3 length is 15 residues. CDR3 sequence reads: CASSPGPRSYNEQFF. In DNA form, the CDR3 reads TGTGCCAGCAGCCCGGGACCTAGGTCCTACAATGAGCAGTTCTTC.